The 9 T cell receptor beta chains given below trace back to one sample, sequenced in a study of OX40 agonist ivuxolimab in advanced cancers. Some clones are missing from TCRdb's copy, which holds only in-frame ones; the method was immunoSEQ multiplex PCR. The table shows 45,000 to 75,000 clones, with roughly 77% occurring only once. Material: CD4+ or CD8+ T cells sorted from blood, obtained in a trial of the OX40 agonist ivuxolimab. These receptors all stem from an adult with an advanced solid tumor such as melanoma, head and neck, liver or kidney cancer.

This sequence joins TRBV6-5 and TRBJ2-1, with 11 bases fitting TRBD1. Looked up from germline, CDR1 is MNHEY and CDR2 is SVGAGI. The CDR3 loop spans 16 amino acids. V trimming: 0 bases; J trimming: 6 bases; junction bases outside the gene matches: 4. The CDR3 DNA reads TGTGCCAGCAGTTACTCCTCAGGACAGGGGGCCAATGAGCAGTTCTTC. This gives the protein CASSYSSGQGANEQFF.

V gene TRBV6-6 combines with J gene TRBJ1-1; 9 nucleotides align to TRBD1. The germline CDR1 and CDR2 sequences are MNHNY and SVGAGI (reference sequence). This CDR3 comprises 15 residues. Trimming took 0 bases from V and 1 from J; bases not matched to a gene: 0. The DNA of the CDR3 is TGTGCCAGCAGTTACTCGGGACAGGGGAACACTGAAGCTTTCTTT. Translation gives CASSYSGQGNTEAFF.

The chain joins TRBV2 to TRBJ2-7, with D unclear. Germline CDR1 SNHLY, CDR2 FYNNEI. Trimming cost V 5 bases and J 3 bases, with 14 bases left between them. The CDR3 extends over 14 amino acids. The CDR3 region has the DNA TGTGCCAGCAGTAGGTTAACTGAATACTACGAGCAGTACTTC. This translates into CASSRLTEYYEQYF.

The chain links TRBV2 to TRBJ2-2; no reliable D call. The CDR3 length is 13 residues. The V end lost 8 bases, the J end lost 8 bases, and 15 bases lay between the germline ends. From germline, CDR1 is SNHLY and CDR2 FYNNEI. The chain's CDR3 is CASASTPGGELFF. In DNA form, the CDR3 reads TGTGCCAGCGCCTCGACCCCTGGTGGGGAGCTGTTTTTT.

The chain joins TRBV7-9 to TRBJ1-2; tentatively, D is TRBD1 (6 bases). CDR1 is SEHNR, CDR2 FQNEAQ, per germline (reference sequence). The V and J ends lost 5 bases and 7 bases respectively, with 14 bases between them. This CDR3 is 13 amino acids long. The CDR3 nucleotides read TGTGCCAGCAGCATACAGGGTCTGGGTGGCTACACCTTC. It codes for CASSIQGLGGYTF.

The chain joins TRBV9 to TRBJ2-7; TRBD2 might be the D (7 bases). Germline values: CDR1 SGDLS, CDR2 YYNGEE. The CDR3 covers 14 residues. Trimming took off 3 bases at V and 0 bases at J, with 10 bases between the two ends. The CDR3 spells CASSEGGVSYEQYF. The CDR3 DNA reads TGTGCCAGCAGCGAGGGGGGGGTCTCCTACGAGCAGTACTTC. Supplemented by reference TRBV9 and TRBJ2-7, the full variable domain reads DSGVTQTPKHLITATGQRVTLRCSPRSGDLSVYWYQQSLDQGLQFLIQYYNGEERAKGNILERFSAQQFPDLHSELNLSSLELGDSALYFCASSEGGVSYEQYFGPGTRLTVT.

A single count supports this clone. V is TRBV6-4 and J is TRBJ1-3; D not resolved. Germline V gene data show CDR1 as MRHNA and CDR2 as SNTAGT. The CDR3 runs to 17 residues. Trimming removed 7 bases from V and 3 bases from J, with 22 bases in between. The CDR3 is CASTTPGSCQFGNTIYF. In DNA form, the CDR3 reads TGTGCCAGCACAACTCCGGGCAGCTGCCAATTTGGAAACACCATATATTTT.

The rearrangement links TRBV4-1 to TRBJ2-7; 9 bases match TRBD1. The CDR3 extends over 15 amino acids. J gave up 2 bases and V 1 base, and 3 bases lay outside the gene matches. Germline V CDR1 and CDR2: MGHRA, YSYEKL. CDR3 sequence: CASSQGQGGTYEQYF. The CDR3, as DNA: TGCGCCAGCAGCCAAGGACAGGGGGGTACCTACGAGCAGTACTTC.

The genes are TRBV5-1 and TRBJ2-3, with D possibly called TRBD1 or TRBD2 (5 bases each). The V gene's germline CDR1 is SGHRS and CDR2 YFSETQ. V was pared by 4 bases and J by 1 base, with 13 bases between. The CDR3 totals 15 residues. CDR3 bases: TGCGCCAGCAGCCCGAAGGTGGGGGGCACAGATACGCAGTATTTT. It encodes CASSPKVGGTDTQYF.